The 10 T cell receptor beta chains given below trace back to one sample, sequenced in a study of T cell responses to AZD1222 COVID-19 vaccine. This table comes from immunoSEQ multiplex PCR, and its TCRdb copy is limited to in-frame clones, with some not included. Of around 100,000 clones listed, more than 85% are singletons. The source material was peripheral blood, sampled on day 0 of AZD1222 vaccination. Receptor source: an adult in good health.

This sequence joins TRBV6-5 and TRBJ1-1, with TRBD1 as a possible D gene (6 bases). This CDR3 is 13 amino acids long. V was cut by 6 bases and J by 1 base, with 9 bases left in between. Germline V gene data show CDR1 as MNHEY and CDR2 as SVGAGI. CDR3 loop: CASRQGPNTEAFF. The CDR3 coding sequence is TGTGCCAGCAGACAGGGTCCGAACACTGAAGCTTTCTTT.

The chain joins TRBV19 to TRBJ2-3, with TRBD2 matching over 7 bases. With V trimmed by 6 bases and J by 5 bases, 8 bases remained unmatched. The CDR3 totals 14 residues. Germline loops: CDR1 LNHDA, CDR2 SQIVND (reference sequence). The CDR3 loop reads CASRKKGGKDTQYF. CDR3 coding DNA: TGTGCCAGTAGGAAAAAGGGAGGGAAAGATACGCAGTATTTT.

The chain uses TRBV11-3 and TRBJ2-1, with 8 bases fitting TRBD2. V trimming: 5 bases; J trimming: 3 bases; junction bases outside the gene matches: 9. The CDR3 contains 16 residues. CDR1 is SGHNT and CDR2 is YENEEA in the germline V gene. The CDR3 DNA follows: TGTGCCAGCAGCCCCTCTGGGCTAGCGGGCTACAATGAGCAGTTCTTC. It codes for CASSPSGLAGYNEQFF. Drawing the rest from reference TRBV11-3 and TRBJ2-1, the complete variable domain is EAGVVQSPRYKIIEKKQPVAFWCNPISGHNTLYWYLQNLGQGPELLIRYENEEAVDDSQLPKDRFSAERLKGVDSTLKIQPAELGDSAVYLCASSPSGLAGYNEQFFGPGTRLTVL.

This clone was seen just once. CDR3 DNA sequence: TGTGCCAGCAGCTTACTGGGACCGAGAAATGAAAAACTGTTTTTT. It is translated as CASSLLGPRNEKLFF. J is TRBJ1-4 and V is TRBV7-8, with D perhaps matching TRBD1 (5 bases). CDR3 size: 15 residues. Germline CDR1 reads SGHVS; CDR2 reads FQNEAQ. V lost 2 bases and J lost 5, with 12 bases in between.

Comments on this clone: The junction departs from the called germline gene at one end, perhaps through a read error. This sequence joins TRBV27 and TRBJ2-7; 10 bases map to TRBD1. Germline CDR1 reads MNHEY; CDR2 reads SMNVEV (reference sequence). The CDR3 is made up of 13 amino acids. Written as DNA, the CDR3 is TGTGCCAGCAGTTTAGTTGTCGGGACAGGGGTTTCCTTC. It yields the protein CASSLVVGTGVSF.

In this sample, this clone turned up once. The chain uses TRBV4-3 and TRBJ1-1, with D maybe TRBD1 (5 bases). Germline V gene data show CDR1 as LGHNA and CDR2 as YSLEER. V lost 8 bases and J 3 bases, leaving 16 bases between the germline ends. The CDR3 covers 14 residues. Written as DNA, the CDR3 is TGCGCCAGCCGGCAGGGAAACTTGGACACTGAAGCTTTCTTT. It translates to CASRQGNLDTEAFF.

This clone was recorded only once. The chain has TRBV28 and TRBJ1-1; D unresolved. The CDR3 totals 15 residues. Between the trimmed V and J ends, which lost 3 bases and 1 base, there was a span of 12 bases. The germline gives CDR1 MDHEN, CDR2 SYDVKM. In nucleotides, the CDR3 is TGTGCCAGCAGTTTTCGTGGTGATGGGAACACTGAAGCTTTCTTT. This encodes CASSFRGDGNTEAFF.

This chain links TRBV7-2 with TRBJ1-1; D is unresolved. Trimming shortened V by 3 bases and J by 12 bases, and 17 bases separated the two germline ends. The CDR3 length is 13 residues. Germline CDR1 reads SGHTA; CDR2 reads FQGNSA. CDR3 protein: CASSFVPLDPTFF. CDR3 DNA sequence: TGTGCCAGCAGCTTCGTACCGTTAGACCCCACTTTCTTT.

The V call is TRBV5-6, the J call TRBJ1-2, with unresolved D. Per the germline V gene, CDR1 is SGHDT and CDR2 is YYEEEE. The germline V and J ends were trimmed by 4 bases and 8 bases, with 12 bases remaining between them. The CDR3 totals 12 residues. CDR3 sequence reads: CASSKTLRGYTF. The CDR3 DNA reads as TGTGCCAGCAGCAAGACCCTTCGGGGCTACACCTTC. Full variable domain (outside the CDR3, taken from reference TRBV5-6 and TRBJ1-2): DAGVTQSPTHLIKTRGQQVTLRCSPKSGHDTVSWYQQALGQGPQFIFQYYEEEERQRGNFPDRFSGHQFPNYSSELNVNALLLGDSALYLCASSKTLRGYTFGSGTRLTVV.

This clone was counted a few times. The rearrangement joins TRBV2 to TRBJ2-1; 8 nucleotides agree with TRBD2. CDR1 and CDR2 from the germline V gene are SNHLY and FYNNEI. The CDR3 has 15 residues. With 6 bases clipped from V and 3 bases from J, the junction kept 7 bases outside the gene matches. Here the CDR3 DNA reads TGTGCCAGCAGGTACCTCCGGGGGGGCTACAATGAGCAGTTCTTC. It translates to CASRYLRGGYNEQFF.